Each of the 20 T cell receptor beta chains below was sequenced from the same sample in a study of blood T cell repertoires in COVID-19. Assay: immunoSEQ multiplex PCR; the TCRdb copy retains only in-frame clones and omits some. The table lists tens of thousands of clones, around 90% of them singletons. Sequencing was performed on peripheral blood. The receptors derive from a man between 70 and 80 years old with active COVID-19.

The chain employs TRBV12-3 or TRBV12-4 and TRBJ1-1, with TRBD1 as a possible D gene (6 bases). This CDR3 is 13 amino acids long. Trimming removed 4 bases at V and 1 base at J, with 7 bases between. The CDR3 DNA reads TGTGCCAGCAGTTGGACAGCGAACACTGAAGCTTTCTTT. Translated: CASSWTANTEAFF.

This sequence joins TRBV30 and TRBJ2-5; unclear D gene. Germline CDR1 and CDR2: GTSNPN and SVGIG (reference sequence). Trimming shortened V by 0 bases and J by 5 bases, and 10 bases separated the two germline ends. This CDR3 contains 13 residues. The DNA of the CDR3 is TGTGCCTGGAGTGTACCTGGAGTTGAGACCCAGTACTTC. Translating gives CAWSVPGVETQYF.

The gene calls are TRBV2 and TRBJ1-2; D is possibly TRBD1 (5 bases). V lost 10 bases to trimming and J lost 4 bases, with 16 bases between them. This CDR3 spans 13 amino acids. Germline V gives CDR1 SNHLY, CDR2 FYNNEI. The CDR3 region has the DNA TGTGCCACCCACCTTGACAGAACCTATGGCTACACCTTC. Encoded protein: CATHLDRTYGYTF. Drawing the rest from reference TRBV2 and TRBJ1-2, the complete variable domain is EPEVTQTPSHQVTQMGQEVILRCVPISNHLYFYWYRQILGQKVEFLVSFYNNEISEKSEIFDDQFSVERPDGSNFTLKIRSTKLEDSAMYFCATHLDRTYGYTFGSGTRLTVV.

To note about this clone: One end of the junction fails to match germline, which may point to a read error. The J gene is TRBJ2-1, the V gene TRBV12-3 or TRBV12-4, with D possibly being TRBD1 (6 bases). The CDR3 is 11 amino acids. CDR3 in amino acids: CASSLGAPSIF. For the CDR3, the DNA is TGTGCCAGCAGTCTGGGGGCCCCCTCGATCTTC.

The chain carries TRBV28 and TRBJ2-4; D remains ambiguous. The length of the CDR3 is 12 residues. Between the trimmed V and J ends, which lost 5 bases and 10 bases, there was a span of 12 bases. Germline loops: CDR1 MDHEN, CDR2 SYDVKM. The CDR3 spells CASSPTLPIQYF. In DNA, the CDR3 is TGTGCCAGCAGTCCCACCCTACCAATTCAGTACTTC.

In nucleotides, the CDR3 is TGTGCCAGCAGCTTAGAAACAGCCACCTACGAGCAGTACTTC. Translation: CASSLETATYEQYF. The chain recombines TRBV7-9 with TRBJ2-7; D ambiguous. V was shortened by 1 base and J by 2 bases, with 9 bases between the two germline ends. Germline-derived CDR1 and CDR2 are SEHNR and FQNEAQ (reference sequence). This CDR3 region has 14 residues.

V gene TRBV12-1 combines with J gene TRBJ2-7; the table's D call TRBD2 went unverified against the DNA. TRBV12-1 represents a pseudogene. This CDR3 spans 16 amino acids. The CDR3: CASSFIAQAGVQEQYF. CDR3 in DNA: TGTGCCAGCAGCTTTATAGCCCAAGCGGGAGTTCAAGAGCAGTACTTC.

The chain links TRBV6-2 or TRBV6-3 to TRBJ2-1; D possibly corresponds to TRBD2 (6 bases). This CDR3 contains 13 residues. Trimming took 5 bases from V and 6 from J, leaving 11 bases between them. The germline CDR1 and CDR2 sequences are MNHEY and SVGEGT. The CDR3 region has the DNA TGTGCCAGCAGTGGAGGGCCCACCAATGAGCAGTTCTTC. As protein: CASSGGPTNEQFF.

This rearrangement joins TRBV7-9 to TRBJ2-3; 13 bases agree with TRBD2. This CDR3 contains 16 residues. Losses at the gene ends were 4 bases for V and 7 bases for J; bases not matched to a gene: 8. Germline CDR1 is SEHNR and CDR2 is FQNEAQ (reference sequence). The CDR3 reads CASSSGLAGVKNTQYF. In DNA form, the CDR3 reads TGTGCCAGCAGCTCAGGACTAGCGGGGGTTAAAAATACGCAGTATTTT.

V gene TRBV28 combines with J gene TRBJ1-1, with D unresolved. Germline V gene sequence: CDR1 MDHEN, CDR2 SYDVKM. The CDR3 sequence is 16 residues long. The V gene lost 7 bases and the J gene lost 3 bases, with 21 bases spanning the gap. In DNA, the CDR3 is TGTGCCAGCACCAAACCGGGATCCCTCGCATACACTGAAGCTTTCTTT. Translated, it gives CASTKPGSLAYTEAFF. Based on the CDR3 plus reference TRBV28 and TRBJ1-1, the full variable domain is DVKVTQSSRYLVKRTGEKVFLECVQDMDHENMFWYRQDPGLGLRLIYFSYDVKMKEKGDIPEGYSVSREKKERFSLILESASTNQTSMYLCASTKPGSLAYTEAFFGQGTRLTVV.

The chain links TRBV7-9 to TRBJ1-3; maybe TRBD1 (5 bases). The ends were cut back, 5 bases at V and 8 bases at J, with 22 bases in the middle. Germline assignment: CDR1 SEHNR and CDR2 FQNEAQ (reference sequence). This CDR3 has 16 residues. CDR3 residues: CASSQWRLREADTIYF. CDR3 in DNA: TGTGCCAGCAGCCAATGGCGGCTCAGGGAGGCGGACACCATATATTTT.

The V and J genes are TRBV19 and TRBJ2-1; tentative D call: TRBD1 (5 bases). Germline V gene data show CDR1 as LNHDA and CDR2 as SQIVND (reference sequence). CDR3 length: 14 amino acids. Trimming removed 5 bases from V and 9 bases from J, with 17 bases in between. CDR3 residues: CASSPDTHTREQFF. DNA of the CDR3: TGTGCCAGTAGTCCGGACACCCACACCCGTGAGCAGTTCTTC.

This clone was counted once. The chain links TRBV28 to TRBJ1-2; weak D call: TRBD1 (6 bases). The V gene lost 3 bases and the J gene lost 6 bases, with 11 bases spanning the gap. The CDR3 consists of 13 residues. Germline V gene sequence: CDR1 MDHEN, CDR2 SYDVKM. The CDR3 bases are TGTGCCAGCAGTTTCAGGGGATCCCATGGCTACACCTTC. This codes for CASSFRGSHGYTF.

The V gene is TRBV5-1, the J gene TRBJ2-3, with D maybe TRBD1 (5 bases). The CDR3 contains 15 residues. Trimming stripped 6 bases from V and 1 base from J, with 15 bases between. The germline V gene has CDR1 SGHRS and CDR2 YFSETQ. The CDR3 spells CASKVQGFGTDTQYF. The CDR3 nucleotides read TGCGCCAGCAAGGTCCAGGGATTCGGCACAGATACGCAGTATTTT.

The chain has TRBV11-2 and TRBJ2-5, with D possibly matching TRBD2 (6 bases). CDR3 size: 12 residues. With 6 bases removed from V and 4 bases from J, the gap between germline ends came to 9 bases. Germline V lookup: CDR1 SGHAT, CDR2 FQNNGV. CDR3 DNA: TGTGCCAGCAGTCCCGGGAGAGAGACCCAGTACTTC. Translating it yields CASSPGRETQYF.

The chain links TRBV4-3 to TRBJ2-1; 8 bases fit TRBD2. Germline values: CDR1 LGHNA, CDR2 YSLEER. V was clipped by 1 base and J by 7 bases; unmatched bases: 3. CDR3 size: 14 residues. The CDR3 sequence is CASSQAGTRNEQFF. For the CDR3, the DNA is TGCGCCAGCAGCCAAGCGGGGACTAGGAATGAGCAGTTCTTC.

This clone has just one count. J is TRBJ2-1 and V is TRBV14, with D perhaps matching TRBD2 (6 bases). The germline V gene encodes CDR1 SGHDN and CDR2 FVKESK. CDR3 length: 17 amino acids. V was trimmed by 0 bases and J by 3 bases, leaving 15 bases between them. This CDR3 reads CASSQEWSGLFYNEQFF. CDR3 bases: TGTGCCAGCAGCCAAGAATGGTCGGGACTGTTCTACAATGAGCAGTTCTTC.

A single count supports this clone. V gene TRBV27 combines with J gene TRBJ1-6, with D possibly being TRBD1 (6 bases). Germline V gene sequence: CDR1 MNHEY, CDR2 SMNVEV (reference sequence). This CDR3 has 15 amino acids. V lost 4 bases, J lost 9 bases, and 16 bases lay in between. The chain's CDR3 is CASSSFDRLSSPLHF. Here the CDR3 DNA reads TGTGCCAGCAGTTCGTTCGACAGGTTGAGTTCACCCCTCCACTTT.

The chain carries TRBV7-2 and TRBJ2-7, with 7 bases matching TRBD2. Germline CDR1 is SGHTA and CDR2 is FQGNSA. The CDR3 runs to 13 residues. V dropped 3 bases and J dropped 6; count of bases not matched to a gene: 5. The CDR3 protein is CASSFTSVGEQYF. In DNA form, the CDR3 reads TGTGCCAGCAGCTTTACTAGCGTGGGCGAGCAGTACTTC.

This chain connects TRBV11-2 to TRBJ1-4, with a weak D call TRBD1 (6 bases). Germline assignment: CDR1 SGHAT and CDR2 FQNNGV. The CDR3 covers 16 residues. V was cut by 5 bases and J by 5 bases, with 18 bases left in between. The chain's CDR3 is CASSPRLGGRNEKLFF. In nucleotides, the CDR3 is TGTGCCAGCAGCCCGAGGTTGGGGGGGCGAAATGAAAAACTGTTTTTT.